The rows below give T cell receptor beta chains drawn from one sample of a study of vaccination and CD4 T cells after COVID-19. TCRdb reanalysed the PCR reads using MiXCR and keeps one entry per CDR3 protein. Of roughly 4,200 distinct CDR3 sequences listed, 38% are singletons. These receptors' antigens are unknown. Material for sequencing was CD4+ T cells from blood, cultured in vitro. These receptors came from a human donor in good health. CDR3s include the opening cysteine and the closing phenylalanine or tryptophan. The D gene is left open where the match is weak. Rows may omit the clone size; those that give it use once, few, many or a size class.

j_call: TRBJ1-2
clone_size: few
d_call: TRBD1
v_call: TRBV11-2
cdr3_nt: TGTGCCAGCAGCGTCGACAGGGGAGGAGGCTACACCTTC
cdr3_aa: CASSVDRGGGYTF

j_call: TRBJ1-1
clone_size: .
d_call: .
v_call: TRBV19
cdr3_nt: TGTGCCAGTAGTATAGGCCTTAGGGTGGAGGCTGAAGCTTTCTTT
cdr3_aa: CASSIGLRVEAEAFF

j_call: TRBJ1-2
clone_size: few
d_call: .
v_call: TRBV30
cdr3_nt: TGTGCCTGGAGGATCGGGACGACAGCCTATGGCTACACCTTC
cdr3_aa: CAWRIGTTAYGYTF

j_call: TRBJ2-7
clone_size: .
d_call: .
v_call: TRBV27
cdr3_nt: TGTGCCAGCAGTTTGTATGTTGGGGACACCTACGAGCAGTACTTC
cdr3_aa: CASSLYVGDTYEQYF

j_call: TRBJ2-2
clone_size: .
d_call: TRBD1
v_call: TRBV18
cdr3_nt: TGTGCCAGCTCACCGGGACAGGAAAACACCGGGGAGCTGTTTTTT
cdr3_aa: CASSPGQENTGELFF

j_call: TRBJ1-5
clone_size: .
d_call: .
v_call: TRBV6-1
cdr3_nt: TGTGCCAGCACGCGGGGGAGTGAACAGCCCCAGCATTTT
cdr3_aa: CASTRGSEQPQHF

j_call: TRBJ1-1
clone_size: few
d_call: .
v_call: TRBV10-3
cdr3_nt: TGTGCCATCAGTGACTCGGAGGGGAATGAAGCTTTCTTT
cdr3_aa: CAISDSEGNEAFF

j_call: TRBJ2-1
clone_size: .
d_call: TRBD2
v_call: TRBV7-6
cdr3_nt: TGTGCCAGCAGCTATACTAGCGGGGGCTACAATGAGCAGTTCTTC
cdr3_aa: CASSYTSGGYNEQFF

j_call: TRBJ1-5
clone_size: .
d_call: .
v_call: TRBV30
cdr3_nt: TGTGCCTGGAGTGTAGGACGCGATAAGCCCCAGCATTTT
cdr3_aa: CAWSVGRDKPQHF

j_call: TRBJ2-1
clone_size: .
d_call: .
v_call: TRBV6-1
cdr3_nt: TGTGCCAGCAGTGAAGCCGACGACGCGACCCAGTTCTTC
cdr3_aa: CASSEADDATQFF

j_call: TRBJ2-7
clone_size: .
d_call: .
v_call: TRBV5-8
cdr3_nt: TGTGCCAGCAGCTTGTTGTGGGAGTCAGCCTACGAGCAGTACTTC
cdr3_aa: CASSLLWESAYEQYF

j_call: TRBJ1-5
clone_size: .
d_call: TRBD1
v_call: TRBV5-5
cdr3_nt: TGTGCCAGCAGTTATACCCCGACAGGGGACCATCAGCCCCAGCATTTT
cdr3_aa: CASSYTPTGDHQPQHF

j_call: TRBJ1-5
clone_size: few
d_call: .
v_call: TRBV20-1
cdr3_nt: TGCAGTGCTAGAGATGCGGCACGAACCTATAGCAATCAGCCCCAGCATTTT
cdr3_aa: CSARDAARTYSNQPQHF

j_call: TRBJ2-3
clone_size: .
d_call: TRBD2
v_call: TRBV7-2
cdr3_nt: TGTGCCAGCAGCCCAGTCCGGGGGGTCACGCAGTATTTT
cdr3_aa: CASSPVRGVTQYF

j_call: TRBJ2-2
clone_size: .
d_call: .
v_call: TRBV6-4
cdr3_nt: TGTGCCAGCAGTGAAGGGTCCACCGGGGAGCTGTTTTTT
cdr3_aa: CASSEGSTGELFF

j_call: TRBJ2-5
clone_size: .
d_call: .
v_call: TRBV9
cdr3_nt: TGTGCCAGCAGCGTAGGGTCAGGGAAACCCATGGGGACCCAGTACTTC
cdr3_aa: CASSVGSGKPMGTQYF

j_call: TRBJ1-2
clone_size: .
d_call: TRBD1
v_call: TRBV14
cdr3_nt: TGTGCCAGCAGCCACGGACAGGGCTTGATCTATGGCTACACCTTC
cdr3_aa: CASSHGQGLIYGYTF

j_call: TRBJ2-7
clone_size: .
d_call: .
v_call: TRBV15
cdr3_nt: TGTGCCACCAGCGGAGAGGGCAGGGTCTACGAGCAGTACTTC
cdr3_aa: CATSGEGRVYEQYF

j_call: TRBJ2-5
clone_size: few
d_call: TRBD2
v_call: TRBV30
cdr3_nt: TGTGCCTGGGCCCTGGCGGGGGTGGAGACCCAGTACTTC
cdr3_aa: CAWALAGVETQYF

j_call: TRBJ2-3
clone_size: .
d_call: TRBD2
v_call: TRBV6-4
cdr3_nt: TGTGCCAGCAGTGACGGGACTAGCGGCACAGATACGCAGTATTTT
cdr3_aa: CASSDGTSGTDTQYF

j_call: TRBJ1-1
clone_size: few
d_call: TRBD1
v_call: TRBV7-9
cdr3_nt: TGTGCCAGCAGCCCCGGGACAGGGTTGGACACTGAAGCTTTCTTT
cdr3_aa: CASSPGTGLDTEAFF

j_call: TRBJ2-6
clone_size: .
d_call: .
v_call: TRBV6-1
cdr3_nt: TGTGCCAGCAGTCAAGGACAGTCCTCCAACGTCCTGACTTTC
cdr3_aa: CASSQGQSSNVLTF

j_call: TRBJ1-1
clone_size: .
d_call: .
v_call: TRBV6-5
cdr3_nt: TGTGCCAGCAGTTACGGGGGGACTGAAGCTTTCTTT
cdr3_aa: CASSYGGTEAFF

j_call: TRBJ2-1
clone_size: few
d_call: TRBD2
v_call: TRBV7-9
cdr3_nt: TGTGCCAGCAGCCCAGGACTAGCGAGCAATGAGCAGTTCTTC
cdr3_aa: CASSPGLASNEQFF

j_call: TRBJ1-1
clone_size: few
d_call: .
v_call: TRBV20-1
cdr3_nt: TGCAGTGCTAGAGTCAGGGGCTGGAACACTGAAGCTTTCTTT
cdr3_aa: CSARVRGWNTEAFF

j_call: TRBJ2-3
clone_size: few
d_call: .
v_call: TRBV24-1
cdr3_nt: TGTGCCACCAGTGGCTCTTGGGGAGATACGCAGTATTTT
cdr3_aa: CATSGSWGDTQYF

j_call: TRBJ1-1
clone_size: .
d_call: TRBD1
v_call: TRBV29-1
cdr3_nt: TGCAGCGTTGACGGGACAGGGCCTAGTGAAGCTTTCTTT
cdr3_aa: CSVDGTGPSEAFF

j_call: TRBJ1-5
clone_size: few
d_call: .
v_call: TRBV7-9
cdr3_nt: TGTGCCAGCACGAAGGGTGAGCAGCCCCAGCATTTT
cdr3_aa: CASTKGEQPQHF

j_call: TRBJ1-1
clone_size: .
d_call: TRBD1
v_call: TRBV20-1
cdr3_nt: TGCAGTGCCCTGGACAGGGGTAACACTGAAGCTTTCTTT
cdr3_aa: CSALDRGNTEAFF